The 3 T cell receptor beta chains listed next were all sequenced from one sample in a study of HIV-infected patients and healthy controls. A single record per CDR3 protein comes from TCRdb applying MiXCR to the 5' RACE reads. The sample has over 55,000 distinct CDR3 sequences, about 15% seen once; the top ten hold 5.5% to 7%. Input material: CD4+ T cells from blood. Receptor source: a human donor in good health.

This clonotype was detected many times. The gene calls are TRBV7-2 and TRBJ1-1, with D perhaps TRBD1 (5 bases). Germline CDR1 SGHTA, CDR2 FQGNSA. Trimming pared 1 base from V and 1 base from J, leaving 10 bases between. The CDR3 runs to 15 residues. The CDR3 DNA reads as TGTGCCAGCAGCTTAGGGGGGACTACGAACACTGAAGCTTTCTTT. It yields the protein CASSLGGTTNTEAFF.

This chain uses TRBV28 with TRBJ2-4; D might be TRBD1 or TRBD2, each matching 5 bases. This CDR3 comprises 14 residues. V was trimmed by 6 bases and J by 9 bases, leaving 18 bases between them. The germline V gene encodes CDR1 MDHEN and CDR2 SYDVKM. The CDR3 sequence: CASSQIDSGTIQYF. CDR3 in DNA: TGTGCCAGCAGCCAAATTGACTCAGGGACCATTCAGTACTTC.

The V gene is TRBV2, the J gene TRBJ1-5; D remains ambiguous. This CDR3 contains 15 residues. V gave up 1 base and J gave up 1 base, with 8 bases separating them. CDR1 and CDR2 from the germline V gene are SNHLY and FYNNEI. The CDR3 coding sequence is TGTGCCAGCAGTGAAGGGGGAAGGAGCAATCAGCCCCAGCATTTT. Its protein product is CASSEGGRSNQPQHF. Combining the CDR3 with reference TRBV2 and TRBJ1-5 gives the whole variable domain EPEVTQTPSHQVTQMGQEVILRCVPISNHLYFYWYRQILGQKVEFLVSFYNNEISEKSEIFDDQFSVERPDGSNFTLKIRSTKLEDSAMYFCASSEGGRSNQPQHFGDGTRLSIL.